This record covers a single T cell receptor (beta chain). Antigen specificity is unknown. Patients were aged median approximately 10 years with disease lasting median approximately seven years. Data came from immunoSEQ multiplex PCR; TCRdb stores just in-frame clones and leaves some out. The sample has 10,000 or so clones. This sample is drawn from a study of synovial regulatory T cells in juvenile arthritis. Regarding the study as a whole: Across patients, iaTreg TCR repertoires were mostly private, partly shared with synovial Teff and blood CPL. Synovial Tregs shared more CDR3 sequences with iaTregs than other blood Tregs.

The germline V gene encodes CDR1 SGHTA and CDR2 FQGTGA. The CDR3 is made up of 13 amino acids. No coding sequence is recorded. The sample comprised Treg cells from blood. Subset given: remaining (HLA-DR-negative) circulating blood Treg cells. This clonotype was obtained from a donor aged 2-30 years with juvenile idiopathic arthritis. The chain combines TRBV7-3 with TRBJ2-3; TCRdb picks TRBD1, but there is no DNA to check that call. CDR3 sequence reads: CASSSRHTDTQYF. Complete variable domain (other parts from reference TRBV7-3 and TRBJ2-3): GAGVSQTPSNKVTEKGKYVELRCDPISGHTALYWYRQSLGQGPEFLIYFQGTGAADDSGLPNDRFFAVRPEGSVSTLKIQRTERGDSAVYLCASSSRHTDTQYFGPGTRLTVL.